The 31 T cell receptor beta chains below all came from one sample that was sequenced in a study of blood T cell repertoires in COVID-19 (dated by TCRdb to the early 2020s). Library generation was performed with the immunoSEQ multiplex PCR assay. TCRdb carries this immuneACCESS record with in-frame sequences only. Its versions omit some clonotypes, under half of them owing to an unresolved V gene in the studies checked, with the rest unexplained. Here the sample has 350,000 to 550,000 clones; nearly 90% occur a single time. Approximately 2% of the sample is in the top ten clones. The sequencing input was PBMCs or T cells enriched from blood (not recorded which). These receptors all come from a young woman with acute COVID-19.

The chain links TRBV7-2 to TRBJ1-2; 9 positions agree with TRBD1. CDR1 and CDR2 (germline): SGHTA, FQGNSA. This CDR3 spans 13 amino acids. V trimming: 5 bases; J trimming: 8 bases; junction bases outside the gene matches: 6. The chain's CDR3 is CASSGTGFAGYTF. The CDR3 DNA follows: TGTGCCAGCAGCGGGACAGGGTTTGCGGGCTACACCTTC.

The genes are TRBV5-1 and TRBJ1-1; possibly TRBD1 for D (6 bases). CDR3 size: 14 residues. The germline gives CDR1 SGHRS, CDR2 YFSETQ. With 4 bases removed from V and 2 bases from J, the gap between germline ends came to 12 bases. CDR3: CASSQMGQNTEAFF. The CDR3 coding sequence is TGCGCCAGCAGCCAAATGGGACAAAACACTGAAGCTTTCTTT.

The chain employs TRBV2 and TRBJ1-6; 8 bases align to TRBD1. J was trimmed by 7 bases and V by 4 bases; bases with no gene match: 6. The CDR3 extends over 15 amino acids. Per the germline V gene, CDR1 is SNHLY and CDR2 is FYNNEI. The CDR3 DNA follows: TGTGCCAGCAGTGTTGGACAGGGATGGAATTCACCCCTCCACTTT. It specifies CASSVGQGWNSPLHF.

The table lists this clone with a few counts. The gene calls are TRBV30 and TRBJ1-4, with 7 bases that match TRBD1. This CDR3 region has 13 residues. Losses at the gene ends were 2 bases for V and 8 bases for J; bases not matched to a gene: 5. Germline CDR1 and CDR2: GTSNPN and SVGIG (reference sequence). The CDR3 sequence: CAWSRQGGEKLFF. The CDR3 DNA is TGTGCCTGGAGTCGACAGGGCGGGGAAAAACTGTTTTTT.

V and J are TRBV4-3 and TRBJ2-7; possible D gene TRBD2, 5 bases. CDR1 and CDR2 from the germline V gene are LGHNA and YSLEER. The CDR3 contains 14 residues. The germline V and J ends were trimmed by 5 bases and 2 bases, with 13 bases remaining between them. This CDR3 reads CASSEREQTYEQYF. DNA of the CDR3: TGCGCCAGCAGCGAAAGGGAGCAGACCTACGAGCAGTACTTC.

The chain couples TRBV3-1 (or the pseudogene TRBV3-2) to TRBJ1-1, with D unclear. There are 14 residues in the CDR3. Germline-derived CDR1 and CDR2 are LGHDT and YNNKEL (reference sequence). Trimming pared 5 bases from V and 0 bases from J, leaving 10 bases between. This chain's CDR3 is CASSSQRVNTEAFF. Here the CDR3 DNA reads TGTGCCAGCAGCTCCCAGCGAGTGAACACTGAAGCTTTCTTT.

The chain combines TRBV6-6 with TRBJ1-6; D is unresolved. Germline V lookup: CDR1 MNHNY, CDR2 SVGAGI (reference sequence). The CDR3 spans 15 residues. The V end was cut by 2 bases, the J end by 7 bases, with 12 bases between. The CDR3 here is CASSYQAEGNSPLHF. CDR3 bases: TGTGCCAGCAGTTACCAGGCAGAAGGCAATTCACCCCTCCACTTT.

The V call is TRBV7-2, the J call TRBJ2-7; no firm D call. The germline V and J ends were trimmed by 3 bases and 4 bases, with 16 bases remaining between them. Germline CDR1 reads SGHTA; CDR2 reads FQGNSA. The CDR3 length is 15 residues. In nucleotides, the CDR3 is TGTGCCAGCAGCTTTGTTGTCGCCAAAGCTTACGAGCAGTACTTC. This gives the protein CASSFVVAKAYEQYF. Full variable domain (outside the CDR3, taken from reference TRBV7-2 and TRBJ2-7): GAGVSQSPSNKVTEKGKDVELRCDPISGHTALYWYRQSLGQGLEFLIYFQGNSAPDKSGLPSDRFSAERTGGSVSTLTIQRTQQEDSAVYLCASSFVVAKAYEQYFGPGTRLTVT.

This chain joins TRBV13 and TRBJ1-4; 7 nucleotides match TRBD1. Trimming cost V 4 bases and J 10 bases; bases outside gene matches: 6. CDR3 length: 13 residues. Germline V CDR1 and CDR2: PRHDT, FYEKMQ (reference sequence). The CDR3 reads CASSSTGEGKLFF. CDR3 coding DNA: TGTGCCAGCAGCTCTACAGGGGAAGGAAAACTGTTTTTT.

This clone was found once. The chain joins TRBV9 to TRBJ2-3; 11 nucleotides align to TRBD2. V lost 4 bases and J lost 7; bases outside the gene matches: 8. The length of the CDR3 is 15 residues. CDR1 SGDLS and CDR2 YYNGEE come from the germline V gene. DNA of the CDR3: TGTGCCAGCAGCTATTCCGGGACTAGCGGAAATACGCAGTATTTT. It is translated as CASSYSGTSGNTQYF. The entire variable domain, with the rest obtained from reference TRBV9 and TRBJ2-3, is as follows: DSGVTQTPKHLITATGQRVTLRCSPRSGDLSVYWYQQSLDQGLQFLIQYYNGEERAKGNILERFSAQQFPDLHSELNLSSLELGDSALYFCASSYSGTSGNTQYFGPGTRLTVL.

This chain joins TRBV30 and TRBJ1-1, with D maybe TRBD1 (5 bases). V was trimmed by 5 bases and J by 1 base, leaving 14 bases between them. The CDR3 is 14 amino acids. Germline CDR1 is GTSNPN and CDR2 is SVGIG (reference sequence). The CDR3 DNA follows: TGTGCCTGGGAGGGGCAGACCCAGAACACTGAAGCTTTCTTT. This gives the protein CAWEGQTQNTEAFF.

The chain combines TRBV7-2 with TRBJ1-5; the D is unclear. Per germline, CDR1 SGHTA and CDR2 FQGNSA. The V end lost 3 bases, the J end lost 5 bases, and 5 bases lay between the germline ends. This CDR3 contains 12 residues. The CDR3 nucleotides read TGTGCCAGCAGCTTCTACCATCAGCCCCAGCATTTT. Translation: CASSFYHQPQHF.

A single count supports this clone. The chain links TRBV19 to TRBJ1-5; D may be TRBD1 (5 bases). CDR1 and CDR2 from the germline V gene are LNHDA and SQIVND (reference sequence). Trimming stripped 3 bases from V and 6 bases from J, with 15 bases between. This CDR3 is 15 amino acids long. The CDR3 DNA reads TGTGCCAGTAGTATCGCGGGACTCCTCACTCAGCCCCAGCATTTT. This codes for CASSIAGLLTQPQHF.

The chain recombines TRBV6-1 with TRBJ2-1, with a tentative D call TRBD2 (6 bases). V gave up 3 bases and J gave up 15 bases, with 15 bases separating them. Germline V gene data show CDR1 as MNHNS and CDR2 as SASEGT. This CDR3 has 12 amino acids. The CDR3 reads CASSDRDAGTFF. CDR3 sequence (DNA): TGTGCCAGCAGTGACAGGGATGCGGGGACGTTCTTC.

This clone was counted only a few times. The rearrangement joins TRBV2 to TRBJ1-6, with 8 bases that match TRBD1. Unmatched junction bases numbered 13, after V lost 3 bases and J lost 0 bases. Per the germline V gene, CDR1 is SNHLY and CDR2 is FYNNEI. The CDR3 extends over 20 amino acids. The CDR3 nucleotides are TGTGCCAGCAGTGACAGAACCGGGACAGGCTTATTCTCCTATAATTCACCCCTCCACTTT. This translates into CASSDRTGTGLFSYNSPLHF.

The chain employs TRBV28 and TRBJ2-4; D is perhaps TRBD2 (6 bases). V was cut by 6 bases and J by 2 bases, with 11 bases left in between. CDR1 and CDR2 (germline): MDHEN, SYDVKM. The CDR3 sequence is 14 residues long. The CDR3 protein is CASRLGGSKNIQYF. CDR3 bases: TGTGCCAGCAGATTGGGGGGTTCCAAAAACATTCAGTACTTC. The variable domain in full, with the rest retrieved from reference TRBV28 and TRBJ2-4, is DVKVTQSSRYLVKRTGEKVFLECVQDMDHENMFWYRQDPGLGLRLIYFSYDVKMKEKGDIPEGYSVSREKKERFSLILESASTNQTSMYLCASRLGGSKNIQYFGAGTRLSVL.

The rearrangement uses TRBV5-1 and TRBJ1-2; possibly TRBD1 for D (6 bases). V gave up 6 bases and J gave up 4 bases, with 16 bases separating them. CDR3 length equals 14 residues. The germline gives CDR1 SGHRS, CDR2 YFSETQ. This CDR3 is CASTDSQGLYGYTF. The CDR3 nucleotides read TGCGCCAGCACCGACTCACAGGGTCTCTATGGCTACACCTTC.

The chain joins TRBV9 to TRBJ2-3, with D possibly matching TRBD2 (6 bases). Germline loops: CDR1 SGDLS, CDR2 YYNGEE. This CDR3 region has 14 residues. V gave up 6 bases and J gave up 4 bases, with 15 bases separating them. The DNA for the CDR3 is TGTGCCAGCAACGAAGGAGGGGACGCAGATACGCAGTATTTT. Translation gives CASNEGGDADTQYF.

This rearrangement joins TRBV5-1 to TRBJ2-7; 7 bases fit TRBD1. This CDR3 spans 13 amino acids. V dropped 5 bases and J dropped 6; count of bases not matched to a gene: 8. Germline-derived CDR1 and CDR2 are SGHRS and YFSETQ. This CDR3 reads CASRQQGEGEQYF. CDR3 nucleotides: TGCGCCAGCAGACAGCAGGGGGAAGGCGAGCAGTACTTC.

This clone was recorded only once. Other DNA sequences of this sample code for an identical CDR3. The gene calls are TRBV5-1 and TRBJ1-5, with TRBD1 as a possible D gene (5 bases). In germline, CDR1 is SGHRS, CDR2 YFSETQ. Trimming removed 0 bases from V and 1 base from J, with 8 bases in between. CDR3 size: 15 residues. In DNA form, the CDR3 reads TGCGCCAGCAGCTTGGCAGGGTTGAGCAATCAGCCCCAGCATTTT. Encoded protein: CASSLAGLSNQPQHF.

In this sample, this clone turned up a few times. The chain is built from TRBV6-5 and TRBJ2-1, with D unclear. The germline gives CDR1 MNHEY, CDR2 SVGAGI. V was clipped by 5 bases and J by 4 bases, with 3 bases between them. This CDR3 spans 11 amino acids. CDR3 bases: TGTGCCAGCAGTCAATACAATGAGCAGTTCTTC. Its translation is CASSQYNEQFF.

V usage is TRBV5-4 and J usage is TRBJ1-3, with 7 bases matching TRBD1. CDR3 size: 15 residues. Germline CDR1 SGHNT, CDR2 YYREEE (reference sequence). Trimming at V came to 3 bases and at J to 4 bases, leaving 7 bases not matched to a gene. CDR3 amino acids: CASSSTGTWGNTIYF. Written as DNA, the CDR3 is TGTGCCAGCAGCTCGACAGGGACGTGGGGAAACACCATATATTTT.

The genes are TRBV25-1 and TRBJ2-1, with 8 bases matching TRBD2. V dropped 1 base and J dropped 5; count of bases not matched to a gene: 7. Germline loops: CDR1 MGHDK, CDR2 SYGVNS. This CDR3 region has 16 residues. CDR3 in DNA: TGTGCCAGCAGTGAATCCGGGAGGGCCGCTCACAATGAGCAGTTCTTC. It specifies CASSESGRAAHNEQFF.

CDR3 residues: CASSYREGNTIYF. CDR3 DNA sequence: TGTGCCAGCAGCTACAGGGAGGGAAACACCATATATTTT. This chain links TRBV7-2 with TRBJ1-3; the D gene is possibly TRBD1 (6 bases). From germline, CDR1 is SGHTA and CDR2 FQGNSA. Trimming took off 4 bases at V and 4 bases at J, with 8 bases between the two ends. The length of the CDR3 is 13 residues.

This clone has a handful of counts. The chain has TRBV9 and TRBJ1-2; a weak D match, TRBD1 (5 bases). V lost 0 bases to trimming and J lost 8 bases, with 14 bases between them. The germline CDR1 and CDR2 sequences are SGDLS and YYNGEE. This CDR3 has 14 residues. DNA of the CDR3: TGTGCCAGCAGCGTAGGTCGGGACTTAGGAGGCTACACCTTC. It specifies CASSVGRDLGGYTF.

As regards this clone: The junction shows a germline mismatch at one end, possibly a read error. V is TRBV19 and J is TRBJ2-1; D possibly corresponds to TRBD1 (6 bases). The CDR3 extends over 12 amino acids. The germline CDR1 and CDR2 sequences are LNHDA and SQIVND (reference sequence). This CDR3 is CASSPLQGFLVF. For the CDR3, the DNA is TGTGCCAGTAGTCCCCTACAGGGTTTTTTGGTCTTC.

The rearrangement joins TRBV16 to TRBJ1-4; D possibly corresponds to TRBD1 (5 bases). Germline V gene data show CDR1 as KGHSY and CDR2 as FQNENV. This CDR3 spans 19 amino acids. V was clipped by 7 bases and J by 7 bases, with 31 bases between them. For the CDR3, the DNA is TGTGCCAGCAATCCGCCGGGAATAGCGGGGGTGAGGTTTAGTGAAAAACTGTTTTTT. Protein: CASNPPGIAGVRFSEKLFF. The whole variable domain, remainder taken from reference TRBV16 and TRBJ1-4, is GEEVAQTPKHLVRGEGQKAKLYCAPIKGHSYVFWYQQVLKNEFKFLISFQNENVFDETGMPKERFSAKCLPNSPCSLEIQATKLEDSAVYFCASNPPGIAGVRFSEKLFFGSGTQLSVL.

CDR3 loop: CASSPRGNYGYTF. CDR3 DNA: TGTGCCAGCAGCCCCAGGGGCAACTATGGCTACACCTTC. The V call is TRBV7-8, the J call TRBJ1-2; a possible D gene is TRBD1 (6 bases). Germline V gene sequence: CDR1 SGHVS, CDR2 FQNEAQ. Trimming pared 5 bases from V and 2 bases from J, leaving 9 bases between. The CDR3 consists of 13 residues.

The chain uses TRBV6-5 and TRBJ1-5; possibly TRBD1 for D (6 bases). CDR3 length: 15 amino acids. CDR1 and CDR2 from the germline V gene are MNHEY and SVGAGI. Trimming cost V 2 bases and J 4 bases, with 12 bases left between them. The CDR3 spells CASSYKQGLNQPQHF. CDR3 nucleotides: TGTGCCAGCAGTTACAAACAGGGCTTGAATCAGCCCCAGCATTTT.

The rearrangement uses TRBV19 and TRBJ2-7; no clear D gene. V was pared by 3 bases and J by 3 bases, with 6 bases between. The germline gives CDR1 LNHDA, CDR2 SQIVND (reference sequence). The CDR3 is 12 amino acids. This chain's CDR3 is CASSMRNYEQYF. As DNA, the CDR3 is TGTGCCAGTAGTATGAGGAACTACGAGCAGTACTTC.

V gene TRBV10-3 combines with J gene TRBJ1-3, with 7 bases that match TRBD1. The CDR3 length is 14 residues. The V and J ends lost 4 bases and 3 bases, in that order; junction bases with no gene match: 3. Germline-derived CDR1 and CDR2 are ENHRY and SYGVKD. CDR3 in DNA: TGTGCCATCAGTGCCCGGGACAGTGGAAACACCATATATTTT. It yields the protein CAISARDSGNTIYF.